This T cell receptor beta chain was sequenced in a study of T cell responses to AZD1222 COVID-19 vaccine. Study summary: The study pooled second doses at about 4 or about 12 weeks.

Findings and limits, study-wide: Reports say nearly half of spike-specific TCRs go after unmutated variant regions. Two AZD1222 administrations were followed by greater Spike-specific TCR breadth and depth. Donors skewed white British and female; clonal diversity was possibly underestimated.

Turning to this clone: Its antigen remains unknown.

Germline CDR1 MNHEY, CDR2 SVGAGI. The CDR3 covers 15 residues. V gave up 2 bases and J gave up 5 bases; unmatched junction bases: 9. The assay was immunoSEQ multiplex PCR, and TCRdb's table has in-frame clones only and misses some. The table shows about 97,000 clones, with 75% to 90% occurring only once. The sample here was peripheral blood, taken on day 0 of AZD1222 vaccination. The clonotype comes from an adult in good health. The gene calls are TRBV6-5 and TRBJ2-7; 7 bases agree with TRBD2. The CDR3 protein is CASSYRARAGDEQYF. The CDR3 DNA sequence: TGTGCCAGCAGTTACCGGGCCAGGGCGGGAGACGAGCAGTACTTC.